Following are 9 T cell receptor beta chains from one sample sequenced in a study of beta chain features in type 1 diabetes. Investigators reverse transcribed all isolated RNA, so they sequenced expressed TCRB transcripts. Data came from immunoSEQ multiplex PCR; TCRdb stores just in-frame clones and leaves some out. The sample shows about 240,000 clones, less than 35% of them seen only once. Sequencing input: central memory CD4+ T cells from blood. The source is a young man in good health.

The CDR3 protein is CASSRDTHYEQYF. CDR3 DNA sequence: TGTGCCAGCAGCAGGGACACCCACTACGAGCAGTACTTC. The chain has TRBV7-2 and TRBJ2-7, with D tentatively TRBD1 (6 bases). CDR3 length equals 13 residues. Trimming stripped 5 bases from V and 3 bases from J, with 11 bases between. Germline CDR1 reads SGHTA; CDR2 reads FQGNSA.

The chain carries TRBV30 and TRBJ1-4; D not resolved. V gave up 4 bases and J gave up 5 bases, with 14 bases separating them. Germline CDR1 reads GTSNPN; CDR2 reads SVGIG (reference sequence). The CDR3 has 14 residues. The CDR3 nucleotides read TGTGCCTGGAAAGGTGCGGCTGGAAATGAAAAACTGTTTTTT. Translating gives CAWKGAAGNEKLFF.

The rearrangement joins TRBV30 to TRBJ1-3; tentatively, D is TRBD1 (5 bases). This CDR3 comprises 16 residues. CDR1 GTSNPN and CDR2 SVGIG come from the germline V gene (reference sequence). V lost 7 bases to trimming and J lost 0 bases, with 19 bases between them. Here the CDR3 reads CAFLNRDGNSGNTIYF. CDR3 nucleotides: TGTGCCTTTTTAAACCGGGACGGCAACTCTGGAAACACCATATATTTT.

This clone was seen only a few times. The chain uses TRBV19 and TRBJ2-1, with 14 bases lining up with TRBD2. Trimming at V came to 7 bases and at J to 7 bases, leaving 12 bases not matched to a gene. Germline CDR1 and CDR2: LNHDA and SQIVND (reference sequence). The CDR3 sequence is 17 residues long. CDR3 nucleotides: TGTGCCAGTACGACAACCGGAGGGACTAGCGGGAGAAATGAGCAGTTCTTC. It codes for CASTTTGGTSGRNEQFF.

The sample holds many counts of this clone. V usage is TRBV10-3 and J usage is TRBJ2-7, with a possible D match to TRBD1 (6 bases). The V gene's germline CDR1 is ENHRY and CDR2 SYGVKD. V lost 2 bases and J lost 6, with 17 bases in between. The CDR3 is 15 residues long. CDR3 residues: CAISEEQGPAVEQYF. As DNA, the CDR3 is TGTGCCATCAGTGAGGAACAGGGCCCCGCGGTCGAGCAGTACTTC.

The CDR3 sequence is CASSLSRPTRYEQYF. The CDR3 DNA reads TGTGCCAGCAGTTTATCTCGTCCTACTAGGTACGAGCAGTACTTC. This chain connects TRBV28 to TRBJ2-7; TRBD2 is a possible D gene (5 bases). Looked up from germline, CDR1 is MDHEN and CDR2 is SYDVKM. Trimming pared 1 base from V and 4 bases from J, leaving 14 bases between. The CDR3 consists of 15 residues.

This clone was recorded a few times. The chain employs TRBV28 and TRBJ2-7, with TRBD2 matching 10 bases. Germline-derived CDR1 and CDR2 are MDHEN and SYDVKM. This CDR3 is built from 14 residues. With 3 bases clipped from V and 6 bases from J, the junction kept 5 bases outside the gene matches. DNA for the CDR3: TGTGCCAGCAGTTTTGCTAGCGGGAGAACCGAGCAGTACTTC. Protein sequence: CASSFASGRTEQYF.

This clone appeared a few times. The rearrangement joins TRBV16 to TRBJ1-2, with TRBD1 as a possible D gene (5 bases). Germline V gene sequence: CDR1 KGHSY, CDR2 FQNENV. V was trimmed by 0 bases and J by 5 bases, leaving 19 bases between them. The CDR3 extends over 17 amino acids. CDR3 protein: CASSQSSGIDRRYGYTF. For the CDR3, the DNA is TGTGCCAGCAGCCAATCGTCGGGAATTGACAGACGTTATGGCTACACCTTC.

The chain recombines TRBV29-1 with TRBJ1-1, with TRBD1 identical over 7 bases. Trimming at V came to 4 bases and at J to 4 bases, leaving 6 bases not matched to a gene. This CDR3 spans 13 amino acids. The germline V gene has CDR1 SQVTM and CDR2 ANQGSEA. The CDR3 region has the DNA TGCAGCGTTGCTCACAGGGGCGGCACTGAAGCTTTCTTT. Translated, it gives CSVAHRGGTEAFF. Full variable domain (rest looked up from reference TRBV29-1 and TRBJ1-1): SAVISQKPSRDICQRGTSLTIQCQVDSQVTMMFWYRQQPGQSLTLIATANQGSEATYESGFVIDKFPISRPNLTFSTLTVSNMSPEDSSIYLCSVAHRGGTEAFFGQGTRLTVV.